The source of this TCR beta chain is a study of early T cells in non-severe SARS-CoV-2 infection. There are many counts of this clonotype. CDR3 length equals 14 residues. V was clipped by 6 bases and J by 8 bases, with 17 bases between them. The germline CDR1 and CDR2 sequences are MRHNA and SNTAGT. One entry per CDR3 protein, called by TCRdb with MiXCR from the 5' RACE reads. The repertoire holds roughly 30,000 distinct CDR3 sequences, 4.5% seen once, with approximately 6.3% in the top ten. The chain has TRBV6-4 and TRBJ2-1; D not certain. Sequencing was performed on whole blood. The clonotype comes from an adult who was a healthcare worker with PCR-confirmed SARS-CoV-2 infection or an uninfected control (not recorded which). Here the CDR3 reads CASSLASPSDEQFF. The CDR3 DNA follows: TGTGCCAGCAGCCTCGCCAGCCCCTCCGATGAGCAGTTCTTC.